The clone carrying this TCR beta chain appeared a few times. What it binds is not known. TCRdb called the 5' RACE reads again in MiXCR, with one record for every CDR3 protein. This table holds 200,000 or so distinct CDR3 sequences, approximately 16% found once. This sample is drawn from a study of T-cell memory formation after mild COVID-19. Whole-study findings and limits: Confirmation of SARS-CoV-2 specificity was lacking for second-wave clones peaking day 37. Clones contracting over day 15 to 85 were CD4/CD8 balanced, with later expanders leaning CD4+. Pre-infection memory harbored some responding clones, suggesting cross-reactive memory joined.

The CDR3 runs 16 residues. Germline CDR1 is SGHRS and CDR2 is YFSETQ. J lost 0 bases, V lost 3 bases, and 3 bases had no gene match. The rearrangement links TRBV5-1 to TRBJ1-4, with 9 bases fitting TRBD1. Specimen: PBMCs or a T cell subset sorted from them (not recorded which). This TCR derives from an adult woman who had mild COVID-19 (a few samples of this study predate the infection). Cell type and time point are not known. The CDR3 DNA reads TGCGCCAGCAGCTCGGACAGGGGCACAACTAATGAAAAACTGTTTTTT. It translates to CASSSDRGTTNEKLFF.